Ten or more counts support the clone carrying this TCR beta chain. Its antigen is not known. The sample belongs to a study of regulatory T cells in long-lasting Graves disease. Study information: Positive TSH receptor antibodies alongside over 5 years of antithyroid drugs were what marked Graves' disease as persistent.

Study-wide points: TRBV28, TRBJ1-2 and TRBJ2-5 were segments that persistent disease favored.

Time point specified: persistent/refractory GD, antithyroid drugs over 5 years with positive TRAb. The TCR library was made from RNA that had been extracted from PBMCs in TRIzol. It was American Thyroid Association guidelines that determined Graves' disease diagnosis. Each of the patients was recruited from an endocrinology department situated in Xi'an, China. The authors built TCR beta libraries using iRepertoire HTBI primers and Arm-PCR of CDR3 regions. TCRdb redid the calling of the multiplex PCR reads with MiXCR, one entry per CDR3 protein. The sample carries roughly 470,000 distinct CDR3 sequences, less than 25% recorded once. V was trimmed by 10 bases and J by 0 bases, leaving 9 bases between them. The CDR3 sequence is 12 residues long. CDR1 and CDR2 from the germline V gene are MDHEN and SYDVKM.

The clonotype comes from a female donor with Graves disease. The rearrangement joins TRBV28 to TRBJ1-2; D remains ambiguous. Sequencing used peripheral blood mononuclear cells (PBMCs), obtained when the disease was refractory, from a patient treated with antithyroid drugs. The CDR3 reads CAISESNYGYTF. The CDR3 nucleotides read TGTGCCATCTCCGAGTCTAACTATGGCTACACCTTC.